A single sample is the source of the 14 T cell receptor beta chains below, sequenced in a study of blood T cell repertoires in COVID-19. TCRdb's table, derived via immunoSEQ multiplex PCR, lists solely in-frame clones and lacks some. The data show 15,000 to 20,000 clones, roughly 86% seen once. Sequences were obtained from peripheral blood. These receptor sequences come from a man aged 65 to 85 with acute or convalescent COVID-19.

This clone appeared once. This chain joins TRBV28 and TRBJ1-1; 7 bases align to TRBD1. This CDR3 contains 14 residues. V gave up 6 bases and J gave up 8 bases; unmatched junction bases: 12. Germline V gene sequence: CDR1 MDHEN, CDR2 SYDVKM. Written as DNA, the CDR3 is TGTGCCAGCAGCTCCCCCTGGACAGGTCACGAAGCTTTCTTT. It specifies CASSSPWTGHEAFF.

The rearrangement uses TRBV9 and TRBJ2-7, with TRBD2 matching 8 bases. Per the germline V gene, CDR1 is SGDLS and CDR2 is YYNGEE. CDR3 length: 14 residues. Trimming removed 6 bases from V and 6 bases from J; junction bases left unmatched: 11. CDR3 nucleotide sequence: TGTGCCAGCAACGAGGGACTAGGGTCGACCGAGCAGTACTTC. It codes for CASNEGLGSTEQYF.

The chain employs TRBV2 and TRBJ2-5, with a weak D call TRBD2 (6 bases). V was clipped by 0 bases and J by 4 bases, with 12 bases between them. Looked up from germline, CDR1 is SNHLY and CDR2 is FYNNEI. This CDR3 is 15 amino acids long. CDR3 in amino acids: CASSEALGGTETQYF. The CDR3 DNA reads TGTGCCAGCAGTGAAGCGCTTGGAGGGACAGAGACCCAGTACTTC. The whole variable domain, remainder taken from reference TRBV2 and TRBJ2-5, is EPEVTQTPSHQVTQMGQEVILRCVPISNHLYFYWYRQILGQKVEFLVSFYNNEISEKSEIFDDQFSVERPDGSNFTLKIRSTKLEDSAMYFCASSEALGGTETQYFGPGTRLLVL.

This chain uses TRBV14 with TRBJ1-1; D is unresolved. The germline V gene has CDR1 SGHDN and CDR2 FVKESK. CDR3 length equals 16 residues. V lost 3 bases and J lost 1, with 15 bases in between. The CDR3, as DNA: TGTGCCAGCAGCCACCTTACTAGGGTACCGAACACTGAAGCTTTCTTT. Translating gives CASSHLTRVPNTEAFF.

The chain's CDR3 is CASSQTNEAFF. The CDR3 bases are TGTGCCAGCAGCCAAACTAATGAAGCTTTCTTT. This chain joins TRBV3-1 (or the pseudogene TRBV3-2) and TRBJ1-1; D is uncertain. Deletions cut 2 bases from V and 7 bases from J, with 5 bases between. CDR3 size: 11 residues. The germline V gene has CDR1 LGHDT and CDR2 YNNKEL (reference sequence).

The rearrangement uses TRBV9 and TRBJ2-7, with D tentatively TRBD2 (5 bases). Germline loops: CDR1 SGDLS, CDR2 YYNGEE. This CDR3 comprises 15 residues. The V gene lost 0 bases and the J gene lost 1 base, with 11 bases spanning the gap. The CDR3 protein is CASSVAGGLSYEQYF. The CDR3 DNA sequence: TGTGCCAGCAGCGTAGCAGGAGGACTGTCCTACGAGCAGTACTTC.

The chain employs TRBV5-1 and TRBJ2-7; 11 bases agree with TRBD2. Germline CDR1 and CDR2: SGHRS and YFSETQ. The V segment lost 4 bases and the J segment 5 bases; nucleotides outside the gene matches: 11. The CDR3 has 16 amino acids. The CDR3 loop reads CASSPTLAGVSDEQYF. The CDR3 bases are TGCGCCAGCAGCCCCACACTAGCGGGAGTTTCGGACGAGCAGTACTTC.

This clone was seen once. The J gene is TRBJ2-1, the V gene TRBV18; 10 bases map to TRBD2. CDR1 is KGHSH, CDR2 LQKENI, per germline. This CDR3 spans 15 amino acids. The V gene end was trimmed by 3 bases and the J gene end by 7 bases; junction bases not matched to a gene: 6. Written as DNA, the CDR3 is TGTGCCAGCTCACCGAGCGGGAGGGCCTTTAATGAGCAGTTCTTC. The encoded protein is CASSPSGRAFNEQFF.

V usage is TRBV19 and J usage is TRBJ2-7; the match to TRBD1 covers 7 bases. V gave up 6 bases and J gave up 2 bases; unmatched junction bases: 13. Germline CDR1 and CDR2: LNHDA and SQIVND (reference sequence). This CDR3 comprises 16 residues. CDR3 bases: TGTGCCAGTAGGGGGATCCGGGACAGTACAACCTACGAGCAGTACTTC. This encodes CASRGIRDSTTYEQYF.

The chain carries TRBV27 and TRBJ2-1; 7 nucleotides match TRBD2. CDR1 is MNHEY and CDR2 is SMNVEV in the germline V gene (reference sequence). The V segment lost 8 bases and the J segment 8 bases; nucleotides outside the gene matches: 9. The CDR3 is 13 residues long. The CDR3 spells CASCSAGCDEQFF. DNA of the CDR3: TGTGCCAGCTGCTCAGCGGGATGTGATGAGCAGTTCTTC.

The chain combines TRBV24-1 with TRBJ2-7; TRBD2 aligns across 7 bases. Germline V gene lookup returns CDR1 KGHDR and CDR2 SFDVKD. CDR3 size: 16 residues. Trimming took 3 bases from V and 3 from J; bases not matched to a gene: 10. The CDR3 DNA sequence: TGTGCCACCAGTGATGCCTCGGGAGGAAGGCGCTACGAGCAGTACTTC. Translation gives CATSDASGGRRYEQYF.

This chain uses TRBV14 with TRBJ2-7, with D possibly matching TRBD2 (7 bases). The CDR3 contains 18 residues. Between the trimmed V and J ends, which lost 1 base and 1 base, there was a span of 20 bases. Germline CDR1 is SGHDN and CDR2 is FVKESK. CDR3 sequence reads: CASSQVPGKGGKSYEQYF. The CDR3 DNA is TGTGCCAGCAGCCAAGTTCCGGGGAAGGGGGGGAAATCCTACGAGCAGTACTTC.

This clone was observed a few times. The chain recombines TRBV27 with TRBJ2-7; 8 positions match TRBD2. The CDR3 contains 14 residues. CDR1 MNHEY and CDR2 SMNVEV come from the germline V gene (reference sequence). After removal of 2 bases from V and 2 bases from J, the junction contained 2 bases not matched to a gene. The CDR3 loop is CASSLMREAYEQYF. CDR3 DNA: TGTGCCAGCAGTTTAATGCGGGAGGCCTACGAGCAGTACTTC.

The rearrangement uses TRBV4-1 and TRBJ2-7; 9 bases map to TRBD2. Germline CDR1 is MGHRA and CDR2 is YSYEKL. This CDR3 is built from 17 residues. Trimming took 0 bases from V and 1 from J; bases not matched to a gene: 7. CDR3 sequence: CASSQDLASGMSYEQYF. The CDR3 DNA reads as TGCGCCAGCAGCCAAGATCTTGCTAGCGGGATGTCCTACGAGCAGTACTTC.